This T cell receptor beta chain was documented in a study of blood T cell repertoires in COVID-19. Produced via immunoSEQ multiplex PCR; TCRdb's table is partial and in-frame only. The table includes 70,000 to 85,000 clones, around nine tenths detected once. This receptor was obtained from a woman between 55 and 75 years old with acute or convalescent COVID-19. What was sequenced was peripheral blood.

CDR3 bases: TGTGCCAGCAGCGTTGAAGGGACAGGCTCCTACGAGCAGTACTTC. This translates into CASSVEGTGSYEQYF. The V and J genes are TRBV9 and TRBJ2-7, with TRBD1 matching over 8 bases. The CDR3 length is 15 residues. Germline assignment: CDR1 SGDLS and CDR2 YYNGEE. Trimming took 2 bases from V and 0 from J; bases not matched to a gene: 4.